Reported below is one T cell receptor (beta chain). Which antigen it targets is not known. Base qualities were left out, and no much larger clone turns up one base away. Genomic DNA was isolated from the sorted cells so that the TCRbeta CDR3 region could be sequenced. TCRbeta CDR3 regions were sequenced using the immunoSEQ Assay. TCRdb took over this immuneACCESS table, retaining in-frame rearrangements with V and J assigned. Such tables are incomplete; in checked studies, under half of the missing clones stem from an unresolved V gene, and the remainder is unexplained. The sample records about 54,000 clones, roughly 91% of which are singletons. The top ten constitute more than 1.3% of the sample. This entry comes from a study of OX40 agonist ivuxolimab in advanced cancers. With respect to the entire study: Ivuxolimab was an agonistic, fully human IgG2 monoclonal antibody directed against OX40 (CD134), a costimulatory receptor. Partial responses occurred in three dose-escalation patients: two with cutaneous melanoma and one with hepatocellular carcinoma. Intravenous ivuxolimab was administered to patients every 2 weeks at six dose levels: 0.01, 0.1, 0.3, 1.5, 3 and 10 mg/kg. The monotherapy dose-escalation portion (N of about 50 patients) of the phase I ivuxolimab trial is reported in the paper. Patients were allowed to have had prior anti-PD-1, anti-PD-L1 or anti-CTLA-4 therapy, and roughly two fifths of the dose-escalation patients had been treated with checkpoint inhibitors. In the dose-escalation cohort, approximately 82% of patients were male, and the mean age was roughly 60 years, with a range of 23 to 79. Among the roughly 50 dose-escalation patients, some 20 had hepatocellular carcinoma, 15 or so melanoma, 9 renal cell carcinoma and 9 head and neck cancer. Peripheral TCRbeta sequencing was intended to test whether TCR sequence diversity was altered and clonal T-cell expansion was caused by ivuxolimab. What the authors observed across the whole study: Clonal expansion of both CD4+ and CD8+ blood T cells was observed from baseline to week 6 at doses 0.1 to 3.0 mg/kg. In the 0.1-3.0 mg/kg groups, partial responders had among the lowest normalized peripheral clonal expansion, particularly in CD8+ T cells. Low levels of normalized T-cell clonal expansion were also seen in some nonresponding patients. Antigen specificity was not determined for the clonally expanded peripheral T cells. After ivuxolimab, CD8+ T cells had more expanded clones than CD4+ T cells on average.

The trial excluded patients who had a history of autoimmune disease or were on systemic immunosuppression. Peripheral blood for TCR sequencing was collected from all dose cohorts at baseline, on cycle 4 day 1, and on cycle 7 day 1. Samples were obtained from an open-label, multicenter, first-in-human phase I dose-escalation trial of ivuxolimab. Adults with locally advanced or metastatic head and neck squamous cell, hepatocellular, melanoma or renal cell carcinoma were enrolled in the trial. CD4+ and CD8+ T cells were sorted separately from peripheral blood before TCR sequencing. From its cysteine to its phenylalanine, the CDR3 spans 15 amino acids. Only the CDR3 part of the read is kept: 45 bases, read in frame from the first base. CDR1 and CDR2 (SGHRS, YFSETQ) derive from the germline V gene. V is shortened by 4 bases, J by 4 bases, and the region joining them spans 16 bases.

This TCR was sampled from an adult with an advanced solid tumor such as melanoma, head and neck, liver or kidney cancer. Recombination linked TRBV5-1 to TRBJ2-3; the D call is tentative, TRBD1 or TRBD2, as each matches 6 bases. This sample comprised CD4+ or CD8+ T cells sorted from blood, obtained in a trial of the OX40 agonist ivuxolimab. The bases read TGCGCCAGCAGCCGAGGGGGGCAAGATCCAGATACGCAGTATTTT. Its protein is CASSRGGQDPDTQYF.